The 24 T cell receptor beta chains given below trace back to one sample, sequenced in a study of CD4 T cells in relation to SARS-CoV-2 and coronaviruses. Profiling relied on immunoSEQ multiplex PCR, and the TCRdb table lists in-frame clones only, not all of them. This sample has 50,000 to 70,000 clones, with 90% to 95% found just once. Material: naive CD4+ T cells from PBMCs. Documented subset: naive CD4+ T cells isolated by negative enrichment. All receptors come from an adult with COVID-19.

The V gene is TRBV6-6, the J gene TRBJ1-5, with 7 bases aligning to TRBD1. The length of the CDR3 is 14 residues. Unmatched junction bases numbered 2, after V lost 2 bases and J lost 4 bases. Germline V CDR1 and CDR2: MNHNY, SVGAGI (reference sequence). This CDR3 is CASSYRDRNQPQHF. The CDR3 DNA follows: TGTGCCAGCAGTTACCGGGACAGAAATCAGCCCCAGCATTTT.

The V call is TRBV7-9, the J call TRBJ2-7; TRBD2 matches at 7 bases. Germline V gene data show CDR1 as SEHNR and CDR2 as FQNEAQ (reference sequence). The CDR3 has 16 residues. The ends lost 5 bases at V and 2 bases at J; junction bases unmatched: 12. The DNA of the CDR3 is TGTGCCAGCAGCCCGCTTCTAGCGGCCCTACCCTACGAGCAGTACTTC. It translates to CASSPLLAALPYEQYF.

The gene calls are TRBV5-1 and TRBJ1-5; perhaps TRBD1 as D (5 bases). Per germline, CDR1 SGHRS and CDR2 YFSETQ. This CDR3 has 14 residues. The V end was cut by 4 bases, the J end by 3 bases, with 11 bases between. The CDR3 region has the DNA TGCGCCAGCAGCCCGTCAGGGAACAATCAGCCCCAGCATTTT. Its translation: CASSPSGNNQPQHF.

V gene TRBV29-1 combines with J gene TRBJ1-3, with D perhaps TRBD1 (5 bases). Germline V lookup: CDR1 SQVTM, CDR2 ANQGSEA. This CDR3 contains 13 residues. Trimming left V 4 bases short and J 6 bases short, with 13 bases between. Here the CDR3 reads CSVASLGLNTIYF. CDR3 bases: TGCAGCGTTGCATCGTTGGGGCTAAACACCATATATTTT.

The V and J genes are TRBV30 and TRBJ2-1; 9 bases line up with TRBD2. The CDR3 spans 17 residues. Germline V gene data show CDR1 as GTSNPN and CDR2 as SVGIG (reference sequence). V shed 4 bases and J 4 bases; nucleotides not matched to a gene: 14. In nucleotides, the CDR3 is TGTGCCTGGACCGCATCTGGGCGGGAGGGCCGATACAATGAGCAGTTCTTC. Translation: CAWTASGREGRYNEQFF.

The chain combines TRBV18 with TRBJ1-2, with 11 bases identical to TRBD1. Germline trimming cut 3 bases from V and 6 bases from J; bases unmatched to any gene: 3. The CDR3 covers 14 residues. CDR1 KGHSH and CDR2 LQKENI come from the germline V gene. The CDR3 region has the DNA TGTGCCAGCTCACCCCGGACAGGGGGCGATGGCTACACCTTC. This codes for CASSPRTGGDGYTF. Combining the CDR3 with reference TRBV18 and TRBJ1-2 gives the whole variable domain NAGVMQNPRHLVRRRGQEARLRCSPMKGHSHVYWYRQLPEEGLKFMVYLQKENIIDESGMPKERFSAEFPKEGPSILRIQQVVRGDSAAYFCASSPRTGGDGYTFGSGTRLTVV.

The chain joins TRBV6-2 or TRBV6-3 to TRBJ2-3, with 7 bases matching TRBD1. CDR3 size: 17 residues. V lost 5 bases to trimming and J lost 3 bases; unmatched junction nucleotides: 14. CDR1 MNHEY and CDR2 SVGEGT come from the germline V gene. CDR3 sequence: CASSPLKGGFGTDTQYF. The CDR3 coding sequence is TGTGCCAGCAGTCCGCTAAAAGGGGGCTTTGGGACAGATACGCAGTATTTT.

This chain joins TRBV7-2 and TRBJ2-1; D might be TRBD1 (7 bases). Trimming cost V 3 bases and J 8 bases, with 17 bases left between them. Per germline, CDR1 SGHTA and CDR2 FQGNSA. The CDR3 loop spans 15 amino acids. DNA for the CDR3: TGTGCCAGCAGCTTGGGAGCAGGGGGGTGGGATGAGCAGTTCTTC. It translates to CASSLGAGGWDEQFF.

The V call is TRBV5-1, the J call TRBJ2-3; D possibly corresponds to TRBD1 (5 bases). Looked up from germline, CDR1 is SGHRS and CDR2 is YFSETQ. The V and J ends lost 4 bases and 1 base respectively, with 10 bases between them. The CDR3 sequence is 14 residues long. The CDR3 sequence is CASSLTTGTDTQYF. CDR3 sequence (DNA): TGCGCCAGCAGCCTCACGACAGGCACAGATACGCAGTATTTT.

This sequence joins TRBV4-2 and TRBJ2-3; 10 bases are shared with TRBD2. Germline values: CDR1 LGHNA, CDR2 YNFKEQ. CDR3 length equals 17 residues. Trimming at V came to 0 bases and at J to 3 bases, leaving 6 bases not matched to a gene. CDR3 amino acids: CASSQDPSGRVTDTQYF. CDR3 in DNA: TGTGCCAGCAGCCAAGACCCGAGCGGGAGGGTAACAGATACGCAGTATTTT.

J is TRBJ1-6 and V is TRBV7-9, with D hard to call. Looked up from germline, CDR1 is SEHNR and CDR2 is FQNEAQ (reference sequence). This CDR3 has 15 residues. V was trimmed by 8 bases and J by 6 bases, leaving 17 bases between them. In DNA, the CDR3 is TGTGCCAGCGGCGGAGAGAAGACGGTTAATTCACCCCTCCACTTT. It yields the protein CASGGEKTVNSPLHF.

This clone was detected once. J is TRBJ2-1 and V is TRBV28, with TRBD1 matching over 7 bases. The trim removed 5 bases at V and 2 bases at J, leaving 6 bases unmatched. CDR3 length: 15 amino acids. Germline-derived CDR1 and CDR2 are MDHEN and SYDVKM. The chain's CDR3 is CASSQQGLAYNEQFF. The DNA of the CDR3 is TGTGCCAGCAGTCAACAGGGGCTGGCCTACAATGAGCAGTTCTTC. Full variable domain (outside the CDR3, taken from reference TRBV28 and TRBJ2-1): DVKVTQSSRYLVKRTGEKVFLECVQDMDHENMFWYRQDPGLGLRLIYFSYDVKMKEKGDIPEGYSVSREKKERFSLILESASTNQTSMYLCASSQQGLAYNEQFFGPGTRLTVL.

The V gene is TRBV19, the J gene TRBJ2-2; perhaps TRBD2 as D (5 bases). V lost 5 bases, J lost 6 bases, and 19 bases lay in between. Germline lookup yields CDR1 LNHDA and CDR2 SQIVND (reference sequence). This CDR3 comprises 16 residues. CDR3 amino acids: CASSGYANAGAGELFF. The CDR3 DNA reads as TGTGCCAGTAGTGGGTACGCCAACGCGGGTGCCGGGGAGCTGTTTTTT.

The chain uses TRBV28 and TRBJ1-5; D not certain. This CDR3 contains 16 residues. Trimming took off 1 base at V and 6 bases at J, with 16 bases between the two ends. Germline CDR1 is MDHEN and CDR2 is SYDVKM. Written as DNA, the CDR3 is TGTGCCAGCAGTTTATTCGGGCTGACAATCGTTCAGCCCCAGCATTTT. Its protein is CASSLFGLTIVQPQHF.

The chain is built from TRBV3-1 (or the pseudogene TRBV3-2) and TRBJ1-1; 7 nucleotides agree with TRBD1. The CDR3 covers 12 residues. Germline loops: CDR1 LGHDT, CDR2 YNNKEL (reference sequence). V lost 0 bases to trimming and J lost 11 bases; unmatched junction nucleotides: 3. CDR3 sequence reads: CASSQDRRGAFF. Written as DNA, the CDR3 is TGTGCCAGCAGCCAAGATCGCAGGGGGGCTTTCTTT.

The chain uses TRBV28 and TRBJ2-1; 8 positions agree with TRBD2. Germline V CDR1 and CDR2: MDHEN, SYDVKM. The CDR3 extends over 17 amino acids. Trimming took 4 bases from V and 10 from J; bases not matched to a gene: 18. CDR3 protein: CASSSLMLAGQQMEQFF. As DNA, the CDR3 is TGTGCCAGCAGTTCCTTGATGCTAGCGGGCCAGCAGATGGAGCAGTTCTTC.

This sequence joins TRBV28 and TRBJ2-7; no definite D call. With 2 bases removed from V and 10 bases from J, the gap between germline ends came to 15 bases. Germline CDR1 is MDHEN and CDR2 is SYDVKM. The CDR3 is made up of 13 amino acids. The DNA of the CDR3 is TGTGCCAGCAGTTTAACATCCACCTTTCATCAGTACTTC. Protein: CASSLTSTFHQYF.

The V call is TRBV14, the J call TRBJ2-1; 11 nucleotides line up with TRBD2. V lost 4 bases and J lost 6; bases outside the gene matches: 8. This CDR3 spans 16 amino acids. Per germline, CDR1 SGHDN and CDR2 FVKESK. CDR3 sequence reads: CASSPLAGGRGNEQFF. The CDR3 coding sequence is TGTGCCAGCAGCCCATTAGCGGGAGGGCGAGGCAATGAGCAGTTCTTC.

A note on this clone: One end of the junction is discordant with germline, which a read error may explain. This sequence joins TRBV7-7 and TRBJ2-2; TRBD2 matches at 8 bases. The CDR3 is 15 residues long. Germline CDR1 reads SSHAT; CDR2 reads FNYEAQ (reference sequence). The CDR3 sequence is CASSWGLVNTGELFF. DNA for the CDR3: TGTGCTAGCAGTTGGGGACTAGTCAACACCGGGGAGCTGTTTTTT.

This chain joins TRBV7-9 and TRBJ1-6; no firm D call. The germline V gene has CDR1 SEHNR and CDR2 FQNEAQ (reference sequence). V lost 0 bases, J lost 10 bases, and 10 bases lay in between. There are 14 residues in the CDR3. CDR3 in amino acids: CASSLAPRISPLHF. DNA for the CDR3: TGTGCCAGCAGCTTAGCTCCCAGGATATCACCCCTCCACTTT.

The CDR3 here is CASSQSGTEETQYF. CDR3 bases: TGTGCCAGCAGCCAATCTGGGACAGAAGAGACCCAGTACTTC. The chain recombines TRBV3-1 (or the pseudogene TRBV3-2) with TRBJ2-5, with TRBD1 matching over 7 bases. This CDR3 is built from 14 residues. Per germline, CDR1 LGHDT and CDR2 YNNKEL (reference sequence). The V and J ends lost 2 bases and 3 bases, in that order; junction bases with no gene match: 3.

The chain is built from TRBV24-1 and TRBJ2-1; D tentatively reads TRBD1 or TRBD2 (7 bases each). CDR3 length equals 16 residues. V lost 3 bases, J lost 7 bases, and 18 bases lay in between. CDR1 KGHDR and CDR2 SFDVKD come from the germline V gene. Here the CDR3 reads CATSDGRGLERNEQFF. CDR3 sequence (DNA): TGTGCCACCAGTGATGGGAGGGGGCTGGAGAGGAATGAGCAGTTCTTC.

The chain employs TRBV2 and TRBJ2-5, with D possibly being TRBD2 (5 bases). V was trimmed by 2 bases and J by 4 bases, leaving 11 bases between them. Germline values: CDR1 SNHLY, CDR2 FYNNEI. The CDR3 length is 14 residues. The CDR3 DNA follows: TGTGCCAGCAGTGAAATTACTAGTAGAGAGACCCAGTACTTC. Amino acid sequence: CASSEITSRETQYF.

CDR3 in DNA: TGTGCCAGCAGCTTAGCCCCGGGACTAGCGGGAGGGTCTAGCACAGATACGCAGTATTTT. Translated, it gives CASSLAPGLAGGSSTDTQYF. V gene TRBV7-2 combines with J gene TRBJ2-3; TRBD2 matches at 16 bases. Losses at the gene ends were 0 bases for V and 0 bases for J; bases not matched to a gene: 6. This CDR3 is 20 amino acids long. CDR1 SGHTA and CDR2 FQGNSA come from the germline V gene.